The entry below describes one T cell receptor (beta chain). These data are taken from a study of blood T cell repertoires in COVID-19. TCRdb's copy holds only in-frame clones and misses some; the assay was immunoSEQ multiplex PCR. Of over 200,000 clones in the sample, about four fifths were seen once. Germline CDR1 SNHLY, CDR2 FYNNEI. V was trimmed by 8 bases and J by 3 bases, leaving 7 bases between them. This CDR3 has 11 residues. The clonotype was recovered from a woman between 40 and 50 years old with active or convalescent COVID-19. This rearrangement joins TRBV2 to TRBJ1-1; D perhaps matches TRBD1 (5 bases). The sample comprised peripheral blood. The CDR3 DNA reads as TGTGCCAGCGGGGGGGACACTGAAGCTTTCTTT. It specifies CASGGDTEAFF.